One T cell receptor (beta chain) is described in this entry. Its antigen is as yet unknown. The trim removed 0 bases at V and 1 base at J, leaving 4 bases unmatched. The germline V gene encodes CDR1 SGHRS and CDR2 YFSETQ. The CDR3 loop spans 16 amino acids. The data are from a study of T cells after posttransplantation cyclophosphamide. General observations from the study: Recipient CMV seropositivity and CMV reactivation strongly tracked TRB clonality.

Libraries were prepared by immunoSEQ multiplex PCR; TCRdb keeps only in-frame clonotypes and omits some of them. Listed for the sample are about 37,000 clones, none seen a single time. The V gene is TRBV5-1, the J gene TRBJ2-5; 9 nucleotides agree with TRBD2. The sequence came from a man aged 25 to 45 in good health and a related stem cell transplant donor. The source material was PBMCs. The CDR3 spells CASSLELAGIQETQYF. The CDR3 DNA is TGCGCCAGCAGCTTGGAGCTAGCGGGGATCCAAGAGACCCAGTACTTC. The whole variable domain, filled in from reference TRBV5-1 and TRBJ2-5, reads KAGVTQTPRYLIKTRGQQVTLSCSPISGHRSVSWYQQTPGQGLQFLFEYFSETQRNKGNFPGRFSGRQFSNSRSEMNVSTLELGDSALYLCASSLELAGIQETQYFGPGTRLLVL.